The present TCR beta chain was sequenced within a study of metastatic and nonmetastatic thyroid tumors. Notes on the study in general: Benign nodules were reported to have significantly lower TCR beta diversity than malignant thyroid tumors, in blood and tumor.

No patient had received any treatment before thyroid surgery. This clone was seen just once. Its antigen is still unknown. Original methodology: Differences in CDR3 between clinicopathological groups were drawn on to build a classifier intended to discriminate distant-metastatic papillary thyroid cancer patients. With MiXCR, TCRdb called clones anew from the PCR reads. These V and J calls derive from TCRdb rather than the authors' analysis. This sample carries approximately 21,000 clones, 28% of them seen once, and the ten largest clones take 12% to 15%. The CDR3 runs 15 residues. Trimming removed 1 base from V and 2 bases from J; junction bases left unmatched: 7. Germline CDR1 reads DFQATT; CDR2 reads SNEGSKA (reference sequence).

The source of this sequence is a male donor with papillary thyroid cancer or a benign thyroid nodule (not recorded which). Some clones in this sample may be carry-over from other donors' samples. The sequenced sample was tumor tissue. This rearrangement joins TRBV20-1 to TRBJ2-7; 8 nucleotides align to TRBD1. The CDR3 DNA is TGCAGTGCTAGAGGGGACGACAGGGGCGCCTACGAGCAGTACTTC. This encodes CSARGDDRGAYEQYF.